The rows below give T cell receptor beta chains drawn from one sample of a study of T-cell reconstitution after alpha-beta-depleted transplantation in children. Each CDR3 protein gets one entry after TCRdb re-called the PCR reads with MiXCR. The table lists some 300,000 distinct CDR3 sequences, roughly 7.8% of them singletons. The material was peripheral blood, obtained 360 days after TCRalphabeta/CD19-depleted stem cell transplant. These receptors came from a female patient aged 2-15 years who had a stem cell transplant for Fanconi anemia, so the T cells may come from the graft donor. Both conserved end residues are part of each CDR3. D genes are given only for firm matches. The size field is filled for only some rows; it gives once, few, many or a size class.

abundance	d_gene	v_gene	j_gene	CDR3aa	CDR3nt
many	-	TRBV12-3/TRBV12-4	TRBJ1-3	CASSFSNTIYF	TGTGCCAGCAGTTTTAGTAACACCATATATTTT
-	-	TRBV29-1	TRBJ1-1	CSVGGAPSRTEAFF	TGCAGCGTTGGAGGGGCCCCGTCGCGCACTGAAGCTTTCTTT
many	-	TRBV7-2	TRBJ2-3	CASSLAFGGLVRDTQYF	TGTGCCAGCAGCTTAGCGTTTGGGGGTCTGGTGAGGGATACGCAGTATTTT
-	-	TRBV7-9	TRBJ2-5	CASSRSAETQYF	TGTGCCAGCAGCCGAAGCGCCGAGACCCAGTACTTC
-	TRBD1	TRBV4-3	TRBJ1-1	CASSQVRGRRTEAFF	TGCGCCAGCAGCCAAGTGAGGGGGCGGCGGACTGAAGCTTTCTTT
-	TRBD1	TRBV6-5	TRBJ1-1	CASSYWAGGRSNTEAFF	TGTGCCAGCAGTTACTGGGCAGGGGGGAGATCTAACACTGAAGCTTTCTTT
many	TRBD1	TRBV10-1	TRBJ2-4	CASSERQGRGNIQYF	TGCGCCAGCAGTGAACGACAGGGCCGGGGAAACATTCAGTACTTC
many	-	TRBV12-3/TRBV12-4	TRBJ1-1	CASSLFGALRAEAFF	TGTGCCAGCAGTTTATTCGGGGCCCTAAGGGCTGAAGCTTTCTTT
-	TRBD1	TRBV12-3/TRBV12-4	TRBJ1-2	CASNRFRTGTSYDGYTF	TGTGCCAGCAATCGTTTCCGGACAGGGACAAGTTACGATGGCTACACCTTC
few	TRBD2	TRBV5-1	TRBJ2-2	CASSLPLAGGTGELFF	TGCGCCAGCAGCTTACCCTTAGCGGGAGGGACCGGGGAGCTGTTTTTT
few	TRBD1	TRBV5-1	TRBJ1-2	CASSSLRRQGAFGYTF	TGCGCCAGCAGCTCCCTACGCCGACAGGGGGCGTTTGGCTACACCTTC
-	-	TRBV10-3	TRBJ1-4	CAISWGQGIGEKLFF	TGTGCCATCAGTTGGGGCCAGGGCATTGGTGAAAAACTGTTTTTT
-	-	TRBV7-2	TRBJ1-4	CASSLDRRNEKLFF	TGTGCCAGCAGCTTAGACAGGCGTAATGAAAAACTGTTTTTT
few	-	TRBV20-1	TRBJ1-2	CSGDPNRAEGGYTF	TGCAGTGGAGACCCTAACCGGGCCGAAGGCGGCTACACCTTC
many	TRBD1	TRBV11-3	TRBJ2-3	CASSSRTGLTDTQYF	TGTGCCAGCAGCTCAAGGACAGGGCTTACAGATACGCAGTATTTT
-	-	TRBV11-2	TRBJ1-1	CASSKEWGLRGEAFF	TGTGCCAGCAGCAAAGAATGGGGTTTAAGGGGAGAAGCTTTCTTT
few	TRBD1	TRBV5-1	TRBJ1-2	CASSLADRVPYGYTF	TGCGCCAGCAGCTTGGCCGACAGGGTGCCCTATGGCTACACCTTC
many	-	TRBV2	TRBJ1-5	CASSVIGFSNQPQHF	TGTGCCAGCAGTGTAATCGGATTTAGCAATCAGCCCCAGCATTTT
many	-	TRBV12-3/TRBV12-4	TRBJ2-2	CASSLSETGELFF	TGTGCCAGCAGTTTATCCGAGACCGGGGAGCTGTTTTTT
few	-	TRBV28	TRBJ1-1	CASSPVDSFINTEAFF	TGTGCCAGCAGCCCGGTGGACTCCTTTATCAACACTGAAGCTTTCTTT
-	-	TRBV9	TRBJ2-2	CASSRTPRGVGANTGELFF	TGTGCCAGCAGCCGCACCCCTAGGGGGGTAGGAGCGAACACCGGGGAGCTGTTTTTT
many	-	TRBV9	TRBJ1-5	CASSGGMGQPQHF	TGTGCCAGCTCGGGGGGTATGGGACAGCCCCAGCATTTT
-	TRBD1	TRBV16	TRBJ1-5	CASSQIRQGAGQPQHF	TGTGCCAGCAGCCAAATACGCCAGGGGGCAGGTCAGCCCCAGCATTTT
-	-	TRBV19	TRBJ1-2	CASSIDQGYGYTF	TGTGCCAGTAGTATAGATCAAGGTTATGGCTACACCTTC
many	-	TRBV28	TRBJ2-6	CASSLTGQPSGANVLTF	TGTGCCAGCAGTTTAACAGGGCAACCCTCTGGGGCCAACGTCCTGACTTTC
few	TRBD2	TRBV7-2	TRBJ2-2	CASSLGRGGNTGELFF	TGTGCCAGCAGCTTAGGGCGGGGGGGGAACACCGGGGAGCTGTTTTTT